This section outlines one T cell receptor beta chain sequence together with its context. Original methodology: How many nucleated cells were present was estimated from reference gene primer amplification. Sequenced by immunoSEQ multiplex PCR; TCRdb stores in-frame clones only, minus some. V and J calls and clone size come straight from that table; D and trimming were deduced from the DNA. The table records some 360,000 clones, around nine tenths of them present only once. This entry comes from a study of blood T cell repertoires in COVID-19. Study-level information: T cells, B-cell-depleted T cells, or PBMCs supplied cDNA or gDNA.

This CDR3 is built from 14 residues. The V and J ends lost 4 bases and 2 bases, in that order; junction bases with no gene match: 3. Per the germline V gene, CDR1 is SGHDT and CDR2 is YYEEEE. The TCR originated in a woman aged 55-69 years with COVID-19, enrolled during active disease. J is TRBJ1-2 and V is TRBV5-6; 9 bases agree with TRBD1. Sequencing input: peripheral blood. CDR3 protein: CASSPGTGNYGYTF. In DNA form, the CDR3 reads TGTGCCAGCAGCCCCGGGACAGGGAACTATGGCTACACCTTC.